Included here is one T cell receptor beta chain sequence, with context. The V gene end was trimmed by 4 bases and the J gene end by 0 bases; junction bases not matched to a gene: 2. The CDR3 contains 15 residues. In germline, CDR1 is KGHSH, CDR2 LQKENI. This entry belongs to a study of blood T cell repertoires in COVID-19. Turning to the study itself: Sample material is recorded as cDNA or gDNA derived from T cells, B-cell-depleted T cells, or PBMCs.

In the source study's methods: Reference gene primer amplification yielded estimated nucleated cell counts. TCRdb's table, derived via immunoSEQ multiplex PCR, lists solely in-frame clones and lacks some. V and J calls and clone size are copied from that table; D and trimming were computed from the DNA. In the table there are about 110,000 clones, 71% of which are singletons. The chain couples TRBV18 to TRBJ1-3; 8 bases align to TRBD1. This TCR was recovered from a human donor with acute or convalescent COVID-19. The donor label of this sample is uncertain. Sequenced sample: peripheral blood. As DNA, the CDR3 is TGTGCCAGCTCACATGGGACAGGCTCTGGAAACACCATATATTTT. Translating gives CASSHGTGSGNTIYF.